One sample yielded the 3 T cell receptor beta chains listed below, sequenced in a study of T cell responses to AZD1222 COVID-19 vaccine. The assay was immunoSEQ multiplex PCR, and TCRdb's table has in-frame clones only and misses some. This table holds under 200,000 clones, roughly 94% found once. The sample here was peripheral blood, taken 28 days after the second AZD1222 dose. The receptors were sampled from an adult who received the AZD1222 COVID-19 vaccine.

V gene TRBV4-2 combines with J gene TRBJ1-1, with D unresolved. The germline V gene encodes CDR1 LGHNA and CDR2 YNFKEQ. CDR3 length: 14 residues. V was clipped by 0 bases and J by 5 bases, with 10 bases between them. In DNA, the CDR3 is TGTGCCAGCAGCCAAGAGAGGGTTCGGACTGAAGCTTTCTTT. Amino acid sequence: CASSQERVRTEAFF.

V is TRBV24-1 and J is TRBJ2-5; 14 nucleotides align to TRBD2. Trimming at V came to 9 bases and at J to 1 base, leaving 6 bases not matched to a gene. This CDR3 region has 16 residues. CDR1 KGHDR and CDR2 SFDVKD come from the germline V gene. For the CDR3, the DNA is TGTGCCACCCTAAAGGGGACTAGCGGGAGCCAAGAGACCCAGTACTTC. Protein product: CATLKGTSGSQETQYF.

V and J are TRBV7-9 and TRBJ2-1; D tentatively reads TRBD1 or TRBD2 (5 bases each). This CDR3 is 14 amino acids long. The V end lost 5 bases, the J end lost 6 bases, and 14 bases lay between the germline ends. Germline V gene data show CDR1 as SEHNR and CDR2 as FQNEAQ (reference sequence). The CDR3 here is CASSPGARGNEQFF. The CDR3 nucleotides are TGTGCCAGCAGCCCTGGGGCCCGGGGCAATGAGCAGTTCTTC.